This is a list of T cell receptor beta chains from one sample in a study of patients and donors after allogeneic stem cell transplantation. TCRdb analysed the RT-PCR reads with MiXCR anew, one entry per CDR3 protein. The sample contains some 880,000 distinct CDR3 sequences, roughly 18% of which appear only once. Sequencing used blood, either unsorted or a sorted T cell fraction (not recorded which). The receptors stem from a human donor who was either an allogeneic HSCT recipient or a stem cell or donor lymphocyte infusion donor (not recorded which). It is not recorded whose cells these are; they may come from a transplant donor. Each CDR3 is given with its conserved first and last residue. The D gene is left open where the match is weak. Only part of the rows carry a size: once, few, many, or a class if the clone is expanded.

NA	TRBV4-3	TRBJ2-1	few	TGCGCCAGCAGCCAAGGTCTGCGGGGGCCATACAATGAGCAGTTCTTC	CASSQGLRGPYNEQFF
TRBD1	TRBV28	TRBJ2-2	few	TGTGCCAGCAGCTCTCCCGCTTATGGACAGGCGAACACCGGGGAGCTGTTTTTT	CASSSPAYGQANTGELFF
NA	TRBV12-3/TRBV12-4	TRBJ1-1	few	TGTGCCAGCAGTCCCGCCGGGACGCCGCTTGTGAGAGCTTTCTTT	CASSPAGTPLVRAFF
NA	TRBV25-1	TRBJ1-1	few	TGTGCCAGCGGGGAGGACACTGAAGCTTTCTTT	CASGEDTEAFF
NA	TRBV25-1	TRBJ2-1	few	TGTGCCAGCAGTCAACCAGGAGGGGTCAGTCACTACAATGAGCAGTTCTTC	CASSQPGGVSHYNEQFF
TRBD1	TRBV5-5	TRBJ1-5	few	TGTGCCAGCAGCTTGACAGGGGCTAGGCAGCCCCAGCATTTT	CASSLTGARQPQHF
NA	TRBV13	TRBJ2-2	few	TGTGCCAGCAGCTACCTGTTCGGCGGGGAGCTGTTTTTT	CASSYLFGGELFF
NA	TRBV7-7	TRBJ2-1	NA	TGTGCCAGCAGCTTATACGTGGCGGTAGCTTCGGGGAATGAGCAGTTCTTC	CASSLYVAVASGNEQFF
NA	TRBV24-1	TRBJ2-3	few	TGTGCCACTGGGGAGCGGGCTATGGCAGATACGCAGTATTTT	CATGERAMADTQYF
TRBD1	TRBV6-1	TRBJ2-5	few	TGTGCCAGCAGATCCACAGGGGCCCAAGAGACCCAGTACTTC	CASRSTGAQETQYF
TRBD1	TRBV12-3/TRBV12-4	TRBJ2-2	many	TGTGCCAGCAACGCCGGACAGGGCAGCGGGGAGCTGTTTTTT	CASNAGQGSGELFF
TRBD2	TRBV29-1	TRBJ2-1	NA	TGCAGCCCCGATAGCGGGTCCTACAATGAGCAGTTCTTC	CSPDSGSYNEQFF
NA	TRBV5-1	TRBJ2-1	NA	TGCGCCAGCAGCTTGGGCTTGATAGGTTGGTACAATGAGCAGTTCTTC	CASSLGLIGWYNEQFF
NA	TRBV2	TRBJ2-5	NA	TGTGCCAGCCGGCTCGCACTCCAAGAGACCCAGTACTTC	CASRLALQETQYF